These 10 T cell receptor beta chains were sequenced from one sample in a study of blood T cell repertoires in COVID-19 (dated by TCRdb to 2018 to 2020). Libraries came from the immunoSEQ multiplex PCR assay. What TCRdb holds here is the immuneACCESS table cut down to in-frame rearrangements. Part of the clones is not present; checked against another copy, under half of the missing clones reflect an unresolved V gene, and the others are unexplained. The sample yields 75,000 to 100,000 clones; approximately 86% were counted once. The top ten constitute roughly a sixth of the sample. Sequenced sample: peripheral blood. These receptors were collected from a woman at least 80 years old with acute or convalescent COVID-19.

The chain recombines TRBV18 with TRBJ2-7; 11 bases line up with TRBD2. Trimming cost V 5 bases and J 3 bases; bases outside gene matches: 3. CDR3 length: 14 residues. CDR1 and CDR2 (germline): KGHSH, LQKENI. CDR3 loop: CASSTGTSGYEQYF. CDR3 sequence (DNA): TGTGCCAGCTCAACAGGGACTAGCGGCTACGAGCAGTACTTC. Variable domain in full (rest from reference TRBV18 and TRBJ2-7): NAGVMQNPRHLVRRRGQEARLRCSPMKGHSHVYWYRQLPEEGLKFMVYLQKENIIDESGMPKERFSAEFPKEGPSILRIQQVVRGDSAAYFCASSTGTSGYEQYFGPGTRLTVT.

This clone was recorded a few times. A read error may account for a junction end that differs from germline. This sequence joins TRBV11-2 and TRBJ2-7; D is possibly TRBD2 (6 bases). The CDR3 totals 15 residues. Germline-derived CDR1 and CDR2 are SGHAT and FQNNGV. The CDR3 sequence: CASSLETRPSYEQYF. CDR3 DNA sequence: TGTGCCAGCAGCCTAGAGACTAGGCCCTCCTACGAGCAGTACTTC.

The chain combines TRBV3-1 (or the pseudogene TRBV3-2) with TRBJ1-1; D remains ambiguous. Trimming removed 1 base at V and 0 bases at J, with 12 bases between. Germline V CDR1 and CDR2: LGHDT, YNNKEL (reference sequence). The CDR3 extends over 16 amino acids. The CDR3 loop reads CASSQVLSGLNTEAFF. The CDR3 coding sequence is TGTGCCAGCAGCCAAGTCCTTTCCGGGTTGAACACTGAAGCTTTCTTT.

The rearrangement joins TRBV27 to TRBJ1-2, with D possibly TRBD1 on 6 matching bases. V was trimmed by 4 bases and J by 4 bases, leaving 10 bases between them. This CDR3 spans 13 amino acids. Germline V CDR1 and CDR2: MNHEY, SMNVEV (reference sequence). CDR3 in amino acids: CASSSGQFYGYTF. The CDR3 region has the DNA TGTGCCAGCAGTTCCGGACAGTTCTATGGCTACACCTTC.

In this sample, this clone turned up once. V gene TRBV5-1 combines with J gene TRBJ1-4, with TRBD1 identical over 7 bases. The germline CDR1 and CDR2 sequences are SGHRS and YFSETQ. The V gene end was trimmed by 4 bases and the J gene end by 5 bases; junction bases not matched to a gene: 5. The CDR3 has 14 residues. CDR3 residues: CASSPGTENEKLFF. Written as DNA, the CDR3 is TGCGCCAGCAGCCCCGGGACAGAGAATGAAAAACTGTTTTTT.

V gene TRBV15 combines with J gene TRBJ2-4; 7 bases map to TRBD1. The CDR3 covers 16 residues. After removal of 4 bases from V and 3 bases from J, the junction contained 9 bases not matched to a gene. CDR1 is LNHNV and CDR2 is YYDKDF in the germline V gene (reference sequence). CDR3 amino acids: CATSTGQFVGKNIQYF. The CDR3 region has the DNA TGTGCCACCAGCACGGGACAGTTCGTGGGCAAAAACATTCAGTACTTC.

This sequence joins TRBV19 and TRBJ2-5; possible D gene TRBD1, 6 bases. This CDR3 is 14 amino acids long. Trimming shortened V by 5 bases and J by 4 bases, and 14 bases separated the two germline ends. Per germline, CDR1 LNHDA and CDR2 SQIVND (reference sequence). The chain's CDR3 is CASSGGLVGETQYF. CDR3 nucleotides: TGTGCCAGTAGTGGGGGCTTGGTTGGAGAGACCCAGTACTTC.

CDR3 protein: CASSQVLGQGGGYTF. In DNA form, the CDR3 reads TGTGCCAGCAGCCAAGTCTTGGGACAGGGAGGAGGCTACACCTTC. The chain employs TRBV4-2 and TRBJ1-2; 9 bases match TRBD1. The trim removed 1 base at V and 8 bases at J, leaving 8 bases unmatched. Germline V gene sequence: CDR1 LGHNA, CDR2 YNFKEQ. This CDR3 has 15 residues.

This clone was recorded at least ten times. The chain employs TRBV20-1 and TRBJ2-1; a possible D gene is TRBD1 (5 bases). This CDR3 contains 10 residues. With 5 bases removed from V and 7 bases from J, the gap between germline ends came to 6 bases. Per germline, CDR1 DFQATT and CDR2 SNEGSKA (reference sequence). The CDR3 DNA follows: TGCAGTGCTCACAGGAATGAGCAGTTCTTC. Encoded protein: CSAHRNEQFF.

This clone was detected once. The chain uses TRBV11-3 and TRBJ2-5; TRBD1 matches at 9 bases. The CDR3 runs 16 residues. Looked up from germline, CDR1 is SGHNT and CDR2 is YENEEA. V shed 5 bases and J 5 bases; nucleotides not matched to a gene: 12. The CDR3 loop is CASSQRSQGAGETQYF. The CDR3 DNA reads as TGTGCCAGCAGCCAAAGGTCACAGGGGGCCGGGGAGACCCAGTACTTC.